The 9 T cell receptor beta chains presented below share a single source sample, sequenced in a study of T cells in tuberculosis. Method: immunoSEQ multiplex PCR; TCRdb's copy keeps in-frame clones and lacks some. Of tens of thousands of clones listed, nearly 95% are singletons. The sequenced sample consisted of PBMCs. The receptors here all came from a donor aged 10-29 years with latent tuberculosis or without tuberculosis infection.

The chain joins TRBV12-5 to TRBJ1-1; D is uncertain. V lost 1 base and J 1 base, leaving 7 bases between the germline ends. This CDR3 spans 14 amino acids. Germline CDR1 reads LGHNT; CDR2 reads FRNRAP. CDR3 nucleotide sequence: TGTGCTAGTGGTTTGGACAGATCGAACACTGAAGCTTTCTTT. Its translation: CASGLDRSNTEAFF.

CDR3 coding DNA: TGTGCCAGCAGTCTCGACAGGAACTATGGCTACACCTTC. Encoded protein: CASSLDRNYGYTF. The chain employs TRBV6-5 and TRBJ1-2; tentative D call: TRBD1 (6 bases). The CDR3 length is 13 residues. In germline, CDR1 is MNHEY, CDR2 SVGAGI. The V end lost 5 bases, the J end lost 2 bases, and 9 bases lay between the germline ends.

The rearrangement uses TRBV11-2 and TRBJ1-5, with no clear D. This CDR3 is built from 16 residues. Germline V CDR1 and CDR2: SGHAT, FQNNGV. V gave up 3 bases and J gave up 5 bases, with 17 bases separating them. The CDR3 reads CASSFGGGTNDQPQHF. CDR3 nucleotide sequence: TGTGCCAGCAGCTTTGGCGGCGGCACAAACGATCAGCCCCAGCATTTT. The full variable domain, its missing parts supplied by reference TRBV11-2 and TRBJ1-5, is EAGVAQSPRYKIIEKRQSVAFWCNPISGHATLYWYQQILGQGPKLLIQFQNNGVVDDSQLPKDRFSAERLKGVDSTLKIQPAKLEDSAVYLCASSFGGGTNDQPQHFGDGTRLSIL.

This clone appeared once. The rearrangement joins TRBV6-1 to TRBJ2-7; 8 bases match TRBD2. The germline CDR1 and CDR2 sequences are MNHNS and SASEGT. V dropped 1 base and J dropped 4; count of bases not matched to a gene: 6. This CDR3 spans 15 amino acids. The CDR3 nucleotides read TGTGCCAGCAGTGAAGTAGGTAGCGGGACTTACGAGCAGTACTTC. Encoded protein: CASSEVGSGTYEQYF.

The chain links TRBV5-5 to TRBJ2-2, with D possibly TRBD1 on 6 matching bases. CDR1 is SGHKS, CDR2 YYEKEE, per germline (reference sequence). The CDR3 totals 17 residues. The V end was cut by 4 bases, the J end by 6 bases, with 22 bases between. CDR3 sequence reads: CASSGIDRPSGAGELFF. DNA for the CDR3: TGTGCCAGCAGCGGGATAGACAGACCCTCAGGGGCCGGGGAGCTGTTTTTT.

The rearrangement links TRBV29-1 to TRBJ1-1; maybe TRBD1 (6 bases). This CDR3 region has 12 residues. From germline, CDR1 is SQVTM and CDR2 ANQGSEA. V was cut by 7 bases and J by 2 bases, with 11 bases left in between. As DNA, the CDR3 is TGCAGCGCAGGGACATCCAACACTGAAGCTTTCTTT. Amino acid sequence: CSAGTSNTEAFF.

Only a few counts were recorded for this clone. The CDR3 region is CASTPSGGASDTQYF. Here the CDR3 DNA reads TGCGCCAGCACCCCTAGCGGGGGGGCGTCAGATACGCAGTATTTT. V is TRBV5-1 and J is TRBJ2-3; 12 bases match TRBD2. Germline lookup yields CDR1 SGHRS and CDR2 YFSETQ. The CDR3 length is 15 residues. With 6 bases clipped from V and 4 bases from J, the junction kept 6 bases outside the gene matches.

As for this clone: At one of its ends the junction is not consistent with the germline gene, which may arise from a read error. The J gene is TRBJ2-3, the V gene TRBV10-3; the D gene is possibly TRBD2 (6 bases). The CDR3 has 15 residues. Germline V lookup: CDR1 ENHRY, CDR2 SYGVKD. The CDR3 loop reads CAISDLEAGRRPRDF. CDR3 bases: TGTGCCATCAGTGATCTCGAGGCGGGGAGGAGGCCCAGGGATTTT.

This CDR3 reads CASSLDPSYEQYF. CDR3 nucleotide sequence: TGCGCCAGCAGCTTGGATCCTTCCTACGAGCAGTACTTC. The chain links TRBV5-1 to TRBJ2-7; D ambiguous. The V gene's germline CDR1 is SGHRS and CDR2 YFSETQ. This CDR3 is built from 13 residues. Between the trimmed V and J ends, which lost 0 bases and 1 base, there was a span of 5 bases.